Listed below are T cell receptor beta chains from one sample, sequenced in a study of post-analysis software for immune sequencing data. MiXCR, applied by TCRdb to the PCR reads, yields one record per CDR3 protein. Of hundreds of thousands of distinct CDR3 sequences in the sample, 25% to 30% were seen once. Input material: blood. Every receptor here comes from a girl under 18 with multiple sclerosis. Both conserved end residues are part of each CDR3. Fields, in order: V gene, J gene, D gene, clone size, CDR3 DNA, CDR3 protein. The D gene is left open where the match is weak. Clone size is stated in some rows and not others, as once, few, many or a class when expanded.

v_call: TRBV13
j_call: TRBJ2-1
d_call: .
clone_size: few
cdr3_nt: TGTGCCAGCAGTCTCAACAGGGAGGTCGCCAATGAGCAGTTCTTC
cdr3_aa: CASSLNREVANEQFF

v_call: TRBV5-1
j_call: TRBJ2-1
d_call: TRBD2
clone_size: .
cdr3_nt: TGCGCCAGCACTCTAGCGGGGAACAATGAGCAGATCTTC
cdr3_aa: CASTLAGNNEQIF

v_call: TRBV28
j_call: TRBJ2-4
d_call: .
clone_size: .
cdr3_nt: TGTGCCAGCAGTTGGGGGGCCAAAAACATTCAGTACTTC
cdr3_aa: CASSWGAKNIQYF

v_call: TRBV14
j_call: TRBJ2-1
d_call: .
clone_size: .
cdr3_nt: TGTGCCAGCAGCCAAGTGAAGGCGGGACCCCTCTACAATGAGCAGTTCTTC
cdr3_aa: CASSQVKAGPLYNEQFF

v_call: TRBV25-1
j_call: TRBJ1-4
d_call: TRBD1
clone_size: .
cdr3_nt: TGTGTCAGCAGTTTAATGGGACAGGGGGGCAAACTGTTTTTT
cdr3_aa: CVSSLMGQGGKLFF

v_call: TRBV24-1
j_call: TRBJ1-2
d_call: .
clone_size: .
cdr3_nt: TGTGCCACCAGTGATTTGGCAAGACACTATGGCTACACCTTC
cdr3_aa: CATSDLARHYGYTF

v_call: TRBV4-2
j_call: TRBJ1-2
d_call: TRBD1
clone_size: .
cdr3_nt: TGTGCCAGCAGCCGAGAGGAACAGGGGGATTATGGCTACACCTTC
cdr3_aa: CASSREEQGDYGYTF

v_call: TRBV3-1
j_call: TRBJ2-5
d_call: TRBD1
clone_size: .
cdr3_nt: TGTGCCAGCAGCCCCAGGACAGGGTTAGGAGAGACCCAGTACTTC
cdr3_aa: CASSPRTGLGETQYF

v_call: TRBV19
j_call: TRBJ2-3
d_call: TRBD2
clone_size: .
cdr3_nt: TGTGCCAGTAGAGGACTAGCGGAGGCTAGCACAGATACGCAGTATTTT
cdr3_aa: CASRGLAEASTDTQYF

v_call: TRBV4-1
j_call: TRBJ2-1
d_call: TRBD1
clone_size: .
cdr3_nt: TGCGCCAGCAGCCGAGAGGGACAGGGGCTCAATGAGCAGTTCTTC
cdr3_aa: CASSREGQGLNEQFF

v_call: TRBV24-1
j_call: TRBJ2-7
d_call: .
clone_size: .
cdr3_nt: TGTGCCACCAGTGATTGGGGGAGCCAAGAGGCCCAGTACTTC
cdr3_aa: CATSDWGSQEAQYF

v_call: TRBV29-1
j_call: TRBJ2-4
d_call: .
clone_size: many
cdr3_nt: TGCAGCGTTGCAAGCCAGGGGGCCAAAAACATTCAGTACTTC
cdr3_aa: CSVASQGAKNIQYF

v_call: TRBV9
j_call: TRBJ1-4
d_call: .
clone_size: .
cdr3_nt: TGTGCCAGCAGCGAACAGGCAGCTAATGAAAAACGGTTTTTT
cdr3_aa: CASSEQAANEKRFF

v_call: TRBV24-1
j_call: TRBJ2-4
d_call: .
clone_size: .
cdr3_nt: TGTGCCACCAGGGAGGGGAGGGCCAAAAACATTCAGTACTTC
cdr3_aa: CATREGRAKNIQYF

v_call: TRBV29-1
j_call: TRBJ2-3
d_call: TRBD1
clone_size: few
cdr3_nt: TGCAGCGGGGGTGGGACAGTCACAGATACGCAGTATTTT
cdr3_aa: CSGGGTVTDTQYF

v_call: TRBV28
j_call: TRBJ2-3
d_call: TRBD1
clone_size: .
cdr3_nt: TGTGCCAGCAGTCGATCGACAGGGCGTACGCAGTATTTT
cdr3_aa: CASSRSTGRTQYF

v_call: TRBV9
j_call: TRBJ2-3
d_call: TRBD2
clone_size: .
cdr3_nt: TGTGCCAGCAGCGTACGGGAGGGGGTTACAGATACGCAGTATTTT
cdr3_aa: CASSVREGVTDTQYF

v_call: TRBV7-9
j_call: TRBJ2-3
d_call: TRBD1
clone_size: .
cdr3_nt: TGTGCCAGCAGAGCGACAGGGGCAGATACGCAGTATTTT
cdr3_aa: CASRATGADTQYF

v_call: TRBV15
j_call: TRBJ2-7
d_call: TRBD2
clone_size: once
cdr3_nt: TGTGCCACCAGCAGAGATTTGGCTAGCGGGGGCGAGCAGTACTTC
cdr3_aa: CATSRDLASGGEQYF

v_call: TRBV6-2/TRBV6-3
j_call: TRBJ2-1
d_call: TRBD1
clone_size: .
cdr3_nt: TGTGCCAGCAGGAGCCGGGACAGGGATTACAATGAGCAGTTCTTC
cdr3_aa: CASRSRDRDYNEQFF

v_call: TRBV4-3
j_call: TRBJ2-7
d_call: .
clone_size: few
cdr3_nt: TGCGCCAGCAGCCAAGTTCAAGACAGGACCTACGAGCAGTACTTC
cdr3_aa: CASSQVQDRTYEQYF

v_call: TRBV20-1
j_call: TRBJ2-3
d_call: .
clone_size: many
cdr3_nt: TGCAGTGTAAGCAGCCTCACAGATACGCAGTATTTT
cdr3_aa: CSVSSLTDTQYF

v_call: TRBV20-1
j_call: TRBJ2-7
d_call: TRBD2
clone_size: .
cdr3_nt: TGCAGTGCTACGGGGACTAGGCAGTACTTC
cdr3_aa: CSATGTRQYF

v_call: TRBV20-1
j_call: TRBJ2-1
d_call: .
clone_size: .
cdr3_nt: TGCAGTGCCCTACGAGCAGCGTCCTACAATGAGCAGTTCTTC
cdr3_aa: CSALRAASYNEQFF

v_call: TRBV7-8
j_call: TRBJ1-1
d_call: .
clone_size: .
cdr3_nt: TGTGCCTCACTACGGGCCTGGGGGACTGAAGCTTTCTTT
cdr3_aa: CASLRAWGTEAFF

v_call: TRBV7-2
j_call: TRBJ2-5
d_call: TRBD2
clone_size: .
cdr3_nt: TGTGCCAGCAGCTCGGGAGCACTAGCGTCGGGGACCCAGTACTTC
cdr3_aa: CASSSGALASGTQYF

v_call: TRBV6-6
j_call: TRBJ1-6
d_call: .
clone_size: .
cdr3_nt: TGTGCCAGCATATTAGCCACAGGCGGGGGGCGACGTTCACCCCTCCACTTT
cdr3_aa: CASILATGGGRRSPLHF

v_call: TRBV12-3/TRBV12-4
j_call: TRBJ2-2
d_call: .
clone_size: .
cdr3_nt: TGTGCCAGCAGCCGACACCTGTCGAACACCGGGGAGCTGTTTTTT
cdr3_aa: CASSRHLSNTGELFF

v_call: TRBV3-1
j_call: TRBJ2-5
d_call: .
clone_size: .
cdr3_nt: TGTGCCAACAGCCAAGACGGCGAGACCCAGTACTTC
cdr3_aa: CANSQDGETQYF

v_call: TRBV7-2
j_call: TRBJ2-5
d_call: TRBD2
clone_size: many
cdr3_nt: TGTGCCAGCAGCTTAGTTCCCGTGGGACTAGGTCAAGAGACCCAGTACTTC
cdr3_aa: CASSLVPVGLGQETQYF

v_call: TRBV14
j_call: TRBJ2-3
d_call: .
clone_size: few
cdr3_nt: TGTGCCAGCAGCCAGGGGTTGACTCGTTTCCCAGATACGCAGTATTTT
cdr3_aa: CASSQGLTRFPDTQYF

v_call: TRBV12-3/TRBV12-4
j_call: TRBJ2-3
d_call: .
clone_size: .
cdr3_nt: TGTGCCAGCAGTCGAGGGCCCAGGGCCACACGGAGCGCAGATACGCAGTATTTT
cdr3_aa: CASSRGPRATRSADTQYF

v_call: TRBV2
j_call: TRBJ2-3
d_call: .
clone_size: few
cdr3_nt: TGTGCCAGCAGTGAAGGGATCTCGCTCACAGATACGCAGTATTTT
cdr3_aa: CASSEGISLTDTQYF

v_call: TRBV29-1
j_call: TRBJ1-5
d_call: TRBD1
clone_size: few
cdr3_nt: TGCAGCGCGCGGACAGGGTTCAATCAGCCCCAGCATTTT
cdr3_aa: CSARTGFNQPQHF

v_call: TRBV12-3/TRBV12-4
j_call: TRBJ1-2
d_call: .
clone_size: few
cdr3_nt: TGTGCCAGCAGCCCTAGGGGTCAGGGATCATATGGCTACACCTTC
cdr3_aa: CASSPRGQGSYGYTF

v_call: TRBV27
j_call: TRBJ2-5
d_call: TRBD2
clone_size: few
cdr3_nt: TGTGCCAGCAGTCGACGGACTAGCGGGGTGTACCAAGAGACCCAGTACTTC
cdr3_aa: CASSRRTSGVYQETQYF

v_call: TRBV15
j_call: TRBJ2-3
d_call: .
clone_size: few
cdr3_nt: TGTGCCACCAGCAGAGATCAGCGGGTGCTTTTCGGTACGCAGTATTTT
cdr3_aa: CATSRDQRVLFGTQYF

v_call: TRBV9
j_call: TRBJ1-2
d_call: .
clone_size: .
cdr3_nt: TGTGCCAGCAGCGTAGAGTCAGGGTGGTTTAACTATGGCTACACCTTC
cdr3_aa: CASSVESGWFNYGYTF

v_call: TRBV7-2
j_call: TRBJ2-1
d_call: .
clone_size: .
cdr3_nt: TGTGCCAGCAGCACAGGGGGGCGGGAGGGCCTCAATGAGCAGTTCTTC
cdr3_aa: CASSTGGREGLNEQFF

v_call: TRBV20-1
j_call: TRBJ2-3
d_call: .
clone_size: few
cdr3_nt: TGCAGTGCTCTCTCCCGGGTAACTAGCACAGATACGCAGTATTTT
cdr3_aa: CSALSRVTSTDTQYF

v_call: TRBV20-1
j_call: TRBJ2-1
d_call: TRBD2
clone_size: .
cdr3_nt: TGCAGTGCTAGAGATGCGGGGACTAGCGGGGCCGGTGAGCAGTTCTTC
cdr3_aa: CSARDAGTSGAGEQFF

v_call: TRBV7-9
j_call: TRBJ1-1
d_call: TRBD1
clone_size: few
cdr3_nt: TGTGCCAGCAGCGGACAGGGGGACACCACTGAAGCTTTCTTT
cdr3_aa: CASSGQGDTTEAFF

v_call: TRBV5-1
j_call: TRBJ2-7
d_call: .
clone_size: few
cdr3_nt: TGCGCCAGCAGCTTGGACCAAGCGGGTGTCCCCTACGAGCAGTACTTC
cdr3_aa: CASSLDQAGVPYEQYF

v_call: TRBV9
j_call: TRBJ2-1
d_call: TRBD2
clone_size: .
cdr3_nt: TGTGCCAGCACCCAAGGCCTACAAGCGGGAGCGTACAATGAGCAGTTCTTC
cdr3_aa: CASTQGLQAGAYNEQFF

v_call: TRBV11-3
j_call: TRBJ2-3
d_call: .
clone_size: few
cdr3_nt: TGTGCCAGCAGCTCGATGGGGGCGCAGGCAGATACGCAGTATTTT
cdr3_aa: CASSSMGAQADTQYF

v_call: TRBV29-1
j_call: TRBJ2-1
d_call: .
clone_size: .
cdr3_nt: TGCAGCGCCGGGGGACTGACGAACAATGAGCAGTTCTTC
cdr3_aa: CSAGGLTNNEQFF

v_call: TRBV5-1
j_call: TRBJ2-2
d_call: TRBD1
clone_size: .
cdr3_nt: TGCGCCAGCAGCTCTGACAGGGGTGGACCCACCGGGGAGCTGTTTTTT
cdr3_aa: CASSSDRGGPTGELFF